This TCR beta chain was captured in a study of blood T cell repertoires in COVID-19. Turning to the study itself: Spain, Italy and the United States supplied samples that represented acute and convalescent COVID-19. From T cells, B-cell-depleted T cells, or PBMCs came the material, which was cDNA or gDNA.

The V gene's germline CDR1 is LNHDA and CDR2 SQIVND (reference sequence). The J segment lost 5 bases and the V segment lost 3 bases, leaving 13 bases of the junction unmatched. CDR3 length: 19 residues. In the original processing: Estimation of nucleated cell counts was performed using reference gene primer amplification. The method was immunoSEQ multiplex PCR; TCRdb's version includes in-frame clones alone and lacks a portion of them. V and J calls and clone size come straight from that table; D and trimming were deduced from the DNA. The sample lists 95,000 to 110,000 clones; around 86% were seen once.

The specimen was peripheral blood. The rearrangement links TRBV19 to TRBJ2-2; 12 bases are shared with TRBD2. This receptor was taken from a man aged 45-60 years with acute or convalescent COVID-19. The CDR3 loop reads CASSIRLAGGPLGTGELFF. The CDR3 coding sequence is TGTGCCAGTAGTATCCGGCTAGCGGGAGGGCCTCTGGGGACCGGGGAGCTGTTTTTT.